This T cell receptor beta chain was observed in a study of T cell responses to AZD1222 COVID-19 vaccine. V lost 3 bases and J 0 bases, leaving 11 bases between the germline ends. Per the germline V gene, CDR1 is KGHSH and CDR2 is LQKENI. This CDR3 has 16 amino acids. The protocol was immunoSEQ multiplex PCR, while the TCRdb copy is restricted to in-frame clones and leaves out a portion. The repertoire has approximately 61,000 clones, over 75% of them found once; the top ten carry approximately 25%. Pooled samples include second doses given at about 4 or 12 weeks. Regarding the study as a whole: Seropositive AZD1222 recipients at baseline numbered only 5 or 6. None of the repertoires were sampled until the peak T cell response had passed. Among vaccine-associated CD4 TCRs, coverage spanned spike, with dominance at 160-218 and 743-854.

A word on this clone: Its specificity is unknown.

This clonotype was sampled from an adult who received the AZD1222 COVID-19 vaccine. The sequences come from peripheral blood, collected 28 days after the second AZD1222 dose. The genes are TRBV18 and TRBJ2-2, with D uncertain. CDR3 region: CASSPTWTSNTGELFF. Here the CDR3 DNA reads TGTGCCAGCTCACCCACTTGGACGTCGAACACCGGGGAGCTGTTTTTT.